This T cell receptor beta chain was retrieved from a study of PD-1 blockade in classical Hodgkin lymphoma (TCRdb year 2020). At the level of the whole study: Nivolumab dosing was 3 mg/kg intravenously every 2 weeks, continuing until either disease progression or unacceptable toxicity. The study used CyTOF and TCR beta sequencing to define a peripheral blood immune signature of response to PD-1 blockade in classical Hodgkin lymphoma.

The research as a whole found: The study was restricted to a single clinical trial cohort, and the causes of repertoire differences, possibly disease activity or prior therapy, were left undefined. Baseline TCR diversity was reported to be lower in newly diagnosed patients than in healthy donors, and even lower in relapsed/refractory patients. Patients starting nivolumab less than 1 year after ASCT had lower diversity and were excluded from later analyses to avoid confounding by immune reconstitution. CD4+ but not CD8+ TCR diversity rose significantly by C4D1 (p=0.0027 vs p=0.16), most apparent in complete responders (p=0.02). Trial patients achieving complete response had baseline diversity similar to newly diagnosed patients, whereas partial responders and progressors had significantly lower diversity.

The sample's time point label, in plain terms: cycle 4 day 1 (C4D1), after 5 to 7 weeks of nivolumab. Every trial patient had relapsed after autologous stem cell transplantation, and cohorts A, B and C differed in prior brentuximab vedotin exposure. The trial cohort included fewer than 65 patients with relapsed/refractory classical Hodgkin lymphoma, and each patient had a best overall response of complete response, partial response or progressive disease. Trial patients were treated with single-agent nivolumab in the multi-cohort phase II CheckMate 205 trial. An independent review committee assessed best overall response by applying the 2007 International Working Group response criteria. Trial PBMCs were collected just before the start of nivolumab (C1D1) and during therapy at cycle 2 day 1 and cycle 4 day 1. After peripheral blood was drawn into 8 mL Vacutainer Cell Preparation Tubes, PBMCs were isolated by centrifugation and then cryopreserved.

This clone occurred once. The antigen it binds to is not known. Nothing much larger sits one base from this clone, and base qualities are not available. Genomic DNA was extracted with the Qiagen DNeasy kit from unsorted PBMCs and from negatively selected CD4+ and CD8+ fractions. TCR beta CDR3 regions were subjected to amplification by immunoSEQ multiplex PCR with primers that anneal to V and J segments. A synthetic immune receptor repertoire was used to minimize amplification bias, and remaining bias was computationally removed after sequencing. For the original study's pipeline: Custom Python scripts were used to quantify repertoire diversity as the Shannon entropy index. The unsorted, CD4+ and CD8+ repertoires were each analyzed separately, with the exception of combined analyses, where CD4+ and CD8+ sequences were merged in silico. Clonal expansion was defined as at least a 2-fold frequency increase after treatment relative to C1D1, with a pseudocount of 0.5 for undetected baseline clones. Clones with 0 or 1 copy at C1D1 were classified as singleton clones, and clones with 2 or more copies were classified as non-singleton clones. By matching protein sequences in sorted samples from the same patient, clones expanded in unsorted samples were annotated as CD4+, CD8+ or unknown. Wilcoxon tests on paired samples were used to test diversity changes from C1D1 to C4D1. What TCRdb holds here is the immuneACCESS table cut down to in-frame rearrangements. Part of the clones is not present; checked against another copy, under half of the missing clones reflect an unresolved V gene, and the others are unexplained. V and J calls and clone size are copied from that table; D and trimming were computed from the DNA. In all, the sample holds some 30,000 clones, and around 85% of those were seen once. The leading ten clones occupy roughly 17% of the sample.

This TCR came from a human donor with classical Hodgkin lymphoma. This specimen was peripheral blood mononuclear cells (PBMCs), taken before the fourth cycle of nivolumab.

CDR3 sequence: CSAGRTLNTEAFF. The base sequence is TGCAGCGCTGGAAGGACACTGAACACTGAAGCTTTCTTT. The V and J segments used are TRBV29-1 and TRBJ1-1; TRBD1 is perhaps the D gene, given 5 matching bases. Taken from the germline V gene, the CDR1 and CDR2 loops are SQVTM and ANQGSEA. From the cysteine through the phenylalanine, the CDR3 covers 13 amino acids. The entry retains the CDR3 DNA only, 39 bases that are in frame from base 1. Deletion took 7 bases off V and 0 bases off J, with a span of 12 bases between the germline ends.